The 20 T cell receptor beta chains below come from one sample, sequenced in a study of cytomegalovirus exposure and HLA in healthy donors. 60 Vbeta and 13 Jbeta primers were used in PCR. Profiled with immunoSEQ multiplex PCR; TCRdb holds only in-frame clones, not every one. The table has 75,000 to 100,000 clones, 70% to 80% seen once. Sequencing was done on a sample of PBMCs. These TCRs come from a man aged 55 to 69 in good health and CMV-seronegative.

This chain connects TRBV6-6 to TRBJ1-5; weak D call: TRBD1 (5 bases). The germline V gene encodes CDR1 MNHNY and CDR2 SVGAGI (reference sequence). The germline V and J ends were trimmed by 5 bases and 0 bases, with 14 bases remaining between them. This CDR3 is built from 16 residues. For the CDR3, the DNA is TGTGCCAGCAGTGGCGGACACGAATATAGCAATCAGCCCCAGCATTTT. This codes for CASSGGHEYSNQPQHF.

This chain links TRBV19 with TRBJ2-1, with TRBD2 identical over 12 bases. CDR1 is LNHDA and CDR2 is SQIVND in the germline V gene (reference sequence). After removal of 9 bases from V and 5 bases from J, the junction contained 17 bases not matched to a gene. The CDR3 is 18 residues long. This CDR3 reads CASGGSARGLAGHNEQFF. CDR3 bases: TGTGCCAGCGGCGGCTCCGCGCGGGGACTAGCGGGTCACAATGAGCAGTTCTTC.

V and J are TRBV7-4 and TRBJ2-1; possibly TRBD2 for D (7 bases). Between the trimmed V and J ends, which lost 2 bases and 12 bases, there was a span of 20 bases. The CDR3 is 15 residues long. Germline CDR1 reads SGHVT; CDR2 reads SQSDAQ. DNA for the CDR3: TGTGCCAGCAGCTTACCCCACGAGGGGGGGGGAAGGCAGTTCTTC. It specifies CASSLPHEGGGRQFF. The whole variable domain, filled in from reference TRBV7-4 and TRBJ2-1, reads GAGVSQSPRYKVAKRGRDVALRCDSISGHVTLYWYRQTLGQGSEVLTYSQSDAQRDKSGRPSGRFSAERPERSVSTLKIQRTEQGDSAVYLCASSLPHEGGGRQFFGPGTRLTVL.

The chain carries TRBV30 and TRBJ1-5, with 9 positions matching TRBD1. The V segment lost 2 bases and the J segment 6 bases; nucleotides outside the gene matches: 11. The CDR3 sequence is 16 residues long. Germline values: CDR1 GTSNPN, CDR2 SVGIG (reference sequence). CDR3 residues: CAWSTGGTGSVQPQHF. The DNA for the CDR3 is TGTGCCTGGAGTACGGGCGGGACAGGGAGCGTTCAGCCCCAGCATTTT.

This chain joins TRBV7-8 and TRBJ2-5; D may be TRBD2 (6 bases). The DNA matches TRBJ2-7 better at its end, which makes the J call doubtful. The CDR3 extends over 15 amino acids. CDR1 SGHVS and CDR2 FQNEAQ come from the germline V gene. CDR3 coding DNA: TGTGCCAGCAGCTTAGACGGGACTCCAGTTTACGAGCAGTACTTC. Residues: CASSLDGTPVYEQYF.

This clone was detected once. This chain joins TRBV6-1 and TRBJ1-5; TRBD1 might be the D (5 bases). This CDR3 is built from 15 residues. Germline values: CDR1 MNHNS, CDR2 SASEGT. Trimming cost V 6 bases and J 1 base, with 13 bases left between them. The CDR3 nucleotides are TGTGCCAGCAGAATGACAGACGGCAGCAATCAGCCCCAGCATTTT. Translated: CASRMTDGSNQPQHF.

This clone appeared a single time. V gene TRBV9 combines with J gene TRBJ2-2, with D maybe TRBD1 (6 bases). The germline V gene encodes CDR1 SGDLS and CDR2 YYNGEE. V dropped 7 bases and J dropped 6 bases, with 19 bases sitting between them. The CDR3 consists of 15 residues. CDR3 nucleotides: TGTGCCAGCGGTCGTACCCTGACAGGCTCCGGGGAGCTGTTTTTT. The encoded protein is CASGRTLTGSGELFF.

This clone was found a few times. The chain employs TRBV6-5 and TRBJ2-7; 8 bases fit TRBD1. Germline V gene sequence: CDR1 MNHEY, CDR2 SVGAGI. Trimming removed 4 bases from V and 3 bases from J; junction bases left unmatched: 5. This CDR3 has 14 amino acids. The CDR3 DNA is TGTGCCAGCAGTTCCTCCGGGACAGGCTACGAGCAGTACTTC. Protein product: CASSSSGTGYEQYF.

This chain links TRBV7-9 with TRBJ2-7, with 10 nucleotides matching TRBD1. The CDR3 spans 13 residues. The germline gives CDR1 SEHNR, CDR2 FQNEAQ (reference sequence). J was trimmed by 7 bases and V by 4 bases; bases with no gene match: 4. The CDR3 protein is CASSSDRGLEQYF. The CDR3, as DNA: TGTGCCAGCAGCTCCGACAGGGGGCTAGAGCAGTACTTC.

This chain joins TRBV2 and TRBJ2-3, with 8 bases matching TRBD2. The CDR3 runs 15 residues. Germline trimming cut 2 bases from V and 5 bases from J; bases unmatched to any gene: 6. Germline V gene lookup returns CDR1 SNHLY and CDR2 FYNNEI. This chain's CDR3 is CASSELRGGEDTQYF. CDR3 nucleotides: TGTGCCAGCAGTGAACTACGGGGGGGCGAAGATACGCAGTATTTT.

The CDR3: CASSPGLAETQYF. For the CDR3, the DNA is TGTGCCAGCAGCCCCGGTTTAGCAGAGACCCAGTACTTC. The rearrangement joins TRBV7-9 to TRBJ2-5; D gene ambiguous. In germline, CDR1 is SEHNR, CDR2 FQNEAQ (reference sequence). The V end lost 5 bases, the J end lost 4 bases, and 11 bases lay between the germline ends. This CDR3 is built from 13 residues. The complete variable domain, with remaining parts taken from reference TRBV7-9 and TRBJ2-5, reads DTGVSQNPRHKITKRGQNVTFRCDPISEHNRLYWYRQTLGQGPEFLTYFQNEAQLEKSRLLSDRFSAERPKGSFSTLEIQRTEQGDSAMYLCASSPGLAETQYFGPGTRLLVL.

The V call is TRBV5-4, the J call TRBJ1-6; D is possibly TRBD1 (6 bases). Germline-derived CDR1 and CDR2 are SGHNT and YYREEE (reference sequence). The ends were cut back, 4 bases at V and 9 bases at J, with 20 bases in the middle. The CDR3 length is 16 residues. As DNA, the CDR3 is TGTGCCAGCAGCCCCGGGACACGGAACTATGGTTCACCCCTCCACTTT. Encoded protein: CASSPGTRNYGSPLHF.

The V call is TRBV9, the J call TRBJ2-7; TRBD1 matches 7 bases. V trimming: 3 bases; J trimming: 6 bases; junction bases outside the gene matches: 12. The length of the CDR3 is 15 residues. Germline loops: CDR1 SGDLS, CDR2 YYNGEE. CDR3 protein: CASSASGQPKSEQYF. The DNA of the CDR3 is TGTGCCAGCAGCGCCTCGGGACAGCCGAAGTCCGAGCAGTACTTC.

The sample holds a few counts of this clone. The chain combines TRBV7-2 with TRBJ2-1; D remains unclear. V gave up 5 bases and J gave up 1 base, with 12 bases separating them. The CDR3 consists of 15 residues. Germline CDR1 reads SGHTA; CDR2 reads FQGNSA. The CDR3 DNA follows: TGTGCCAGCAGCCTCGGAGAGTGGTCCTACAATGAGCAGTTCTTC. Translation gives CASSLGEWSYNEQFF.

CDR3 coding DNA: TGTGCCAGCAGCTTGGTGACTGCACAAGAGACCCAGTACTTC. It yields the protein CASSLVTAQETQYF. This chain links TRBV5-4 with TRBJ2-5; D call uncertain. Germline CDR1 reads SGHNT; CDR2 reads YYREEE (reference sequence). V was pared by 0 bases and J by 2 bases, with 8 bases between. The CDR3 contains 14 residues.

The chain uses TRBV5-1 and TRBJ2-2, with TRBD1 matching 7 bases. The CDR3 length is 16 residues. V was pared by 0 bases and J by 4 bases, with 6 bases of the junction left unmatched. Looked up from germline, CDR1 is SGHRS and CDR2 is YFSETQ. The CDR3 is CASSLEGGAGTGELFF. In DNA form, the CDR3 reads TGCGCCAGCAGCTTGGAAGGGGGCGCGGGCACCGGGGAGCTGTTTTTT.

Here the CDR3 reads CASSLLSGGAYEQFF. DNA of the CDR3: TGTGCCAGCAGCTTATTGAGCGGGGGGGCCTATGAGCAGTTCTTC. V and J are TRBV11-3 and TRBJ2-1, with 10 bases lining up with TRBD2. The CDR3 is 15 residues long. Germline CDR1 reads SGHNT; CDR2 reads YENEEA. The V segment lost 2 bases and the J segment 8 bases; nucleotides outside the gene matches: 6.

This chain connects TRBV30 to TRBJ2-5, with D hard to call. The DNA matches TRBJ2-7 better at its end, which makes the J call doubtful. Germline loops: CDR1 GTSNPN, CDR2 SVGIG (reference sequence). CDR3 length: 11 residues. The chain's CDR3 is CAWRERYEQYF. As DNA, the CDR3 is TGTGCCTGGAGGGAGAGGTACGAGCAGTACTTC.

The chain recombines TRBV5-1 with TRBJ1-6; D possibly corresponds to TRBD1 (5 bases). This CDR3 has 16 amino acids. The V and J ends lost 4 bases and 9 bases respectively, with 20 bases between them. Per the germline V gene, CDR1 is SGHRS and CDR2 is YFSETQ. CDR3: CASSPAGGGTGSPLHF. CDR3 bases: TGCGCCAGCAGCCCAGCCGGGGGAGGCACAGGTTCACCCCTCCACTTT.

V is TRBV2 and J is TRBJ2-7, with D tentatively TRBD1 (6 bases). V was pared by 4 bases and J by 4 bases, with 17 bases between. CDR3 length: 15 amino acids. Germline-derived CDR1 and CDR2 are SNHLY and FYNNEI. The CDR3 spells CASSVRDTPSYEQYF. CDR3 in DNA: TGTGCCAGCAGTGTCCGGGACACTCCATCTTACGAGCAGTACTTC.